This note documents a single T cell receptor beta chain sequence. Per the study methods: Amplified reference gene primers provided the basis for estimating nucleated cell counts. Generated by immunoSEQ multiplex PCR, the TCRdb table keeps only in-frame clones and is missing some. The DNA gave D and trimming, while V, J and clone size come from that table. The sample includes some 120,000 clones, about 85% of them seen just once. This sample was taken from a study of blood T cell repertoires in COVID-19. About the research overall: Whether acute or convalescent, the COVID-19 samples came from the United States, Italy and Spain. Sample material is recorded as cDNA or gDNA derived from T cells, B-cell-depleted T cells, or PBMCs.

The CDR3 is 14 residues long. The ends lost 4 bases at V and 5 bases at J; junction bases unmatched: 6. The germline V gene encodes CDR1 MNHEY and CDR2 SVGEGT. The sequencing sample was made of peripheral blood. This TCR was recovered from a man aged 40-49 years with acute or convalescent COVID-19. The chain is built from TRBV6-2 or TRBV6-3 and TRBJ2-5, with 8 bases identical to TRBD2. The CDR3 sequence: CASSFAGGRETQYF. The CDR3 nucleotides read TGTGCCAGCAGTTTTGCGGGGGGCCGGGAGACCCAGTACTTC.